This TCR beta chain originates from a study of cytomegalovirus exposure and HLA in healthy donors. PCR was performed using 60 Vbeta and 13 Jbeta primers. Method: immunoSEQ multiplex PCR; TCRdb's copy keeps in-frame clones and lacks some. The sample holds about 190,000 clones; 81% are singletons and the top ten take 1.5% to 2%. General observations from the study: A likely sequencing artifact accounted for one observed cluster of highly shared sequence variants. No immune exposure information besides CMV serostatus was available. Most subjects' HLA-A and HLA-B alleles were reportedly predicted from TCR beta sequences. In a later analysis, parvovirus B19, influenza, CMV and Epstein-Barr virus appeared linked to several top co-occurrence clusters.

The V segment lost 4 bases and the J segment 2 bases; nucleotides outside the gene matches: 2. Germline CDR1 reads SGHTA; CDR2 reads FQGTGA. The CDR3 is made up of 15 amino acids. On this clone itself: The antigen is undetermined.

Sequenced material: PBMCs. The chain combines TRBV7-3 with TRBJ2-1, with 10 bases aligning to TRBD2. The sequence was obtained from a man aged 18 to 30 in good health and CMV-seronegative. Written as DNA, the CDR3 is TGTGCCAGCAGCTCCGGACTAGCGGCCTACAATGAGCAGTTCTTC. Amino acids: CASSSGLAAYNEQFF.